This T cell receptor beta chain stems from a study of shared clonotypes between healthy human individuals (dated by TCRdb to 2018 to 2020). A note on the overall study: Three men and a couple of women, aged 18 to 49 years, made up the cohort. To estimate repertoire size and how much clonotype sharing occurs between individuals, the study deeply sequenced the blood TCR repertoires of roughly 5 healthy adults. Libraries were prepared and TCR repertoires were sequenced by different laboratories using diverse techniques, in order to increase sequencing depth and limit assay-specific biases. Each donor's leukapheresis produced roughly between roughly 0.85 and 10 billion PBMCs. For each donor, CD4 naive and CD4 memory were each run on three plates, CD8 naive on two plates, and CD8 memory on one plate.

Sequences SGHRS (CDR1) and YFSETQ (CDR2) are obtained from the germline V gene. The CDR3 contains 16 residues, cysteine and phenylalanine counted. CDR3 DNA only is kept here, 48 bases in frame from base 1. V and J are trimmed by 1 base and 5 bases, and the gene matches miss 6 bases of the junction. A note on this clone: Which antigen it targets is not known. It has no much larger one-base neighbor in the sample; base qualities were not kept.

Using the deep immunoSEQ assay, TCR CDR3 regions were amplified from genomic DNA by multiplex PCR. Extracted genomic DNA from each cell subset was distributed evenly across all wells of several immunoSEQ 96-well plates, and each plate was treated as a replicate. For sorted subsets, each replicate PCR was loaded with roughly 190 ng genomic DNA, equivalent to 32,000 or so T cell genomes. Purified libraries were quantified with a Qubit 3.0 fluorometer, sized on a Bioanalyzer 2100, and re-quantified with the KAPA Library Quantification kit. Every immunoSEQ 96-well plate was sequenced on a dedicated single-read 150-cycle Illumina NextSeq 550 flow cell. From the authors' description of their analysis: Because only junctional sequences without quality scores were contained in the immunoSEQ output, filtering matching that applied to full-length reads could not be performed. Sequences were annotated with PyIR, a Python wrapper for IgBLAST v1.9, using IMGT germline references to assign V/J genes and CDR3. Reads were removed for weak V/J assignments (E-value above 1e-6), missing CDR3, stop codons, out-of-frame junctions, or ambiguous translated residues. V3J clonotypes were defined as sequences sharing the same inferred V gene, J gene, and CDR3 amino acid sequence. Percentage overlap between repertoires was computed as shared unique clonotypes divided by the size of the smaller repertoire. Repertoire richness was assessed with RTK rarefaction, the Chao1 estimator, and Recon v2.1 estimates of unobserved clonotypes. OLGA was used to compute generation probabilities for all TCRbeta clonotypes that the gDNA method yielded from a handful of donors. As stored in TCRdb, this immuneACCESS dataset retains in-frame rearrangements with V and J assigned. A fraction of the clones does not appear; measured against another copy, unresolved V genes explain less than half of the discrepancy, and the remainder lacks a known reason. The V and J calls and clone size were taken over from that table, and D and trimming were inferred from the DNA. This sample comprises around 1.1 million clones, approximately 80% of them detected only once. Roughly 0.61% of the sample rests with the top ten.

What the study reported, not specific to this receptor: Because the study included only a small number of donors, the genetic and exposure-history diversity represented was limited. Across a few donors, roughly 5% of naive CD4, approximately 3.6% of naive CD8, 2.3% of memory CD4, and 0.4% of memory CD8 clonotypes were shared. Based on pairwise subsampling, the degree of clonotype sharing among donors was expected to be affected by sequencing depth. Compared with non-shared clonotypes, clonotypes shared by all four sorted-subset donors had higher generation probabilities. Sampling was restricted to blood, and TCR repertoires in tissues likely differ from the TCR repertoires found in blood. Naive subsets generally had larger estimated clonotype richness than memory subsets. Rarefaction of sorted-subset datasets indicated incomplete sequencing despite the large sequencing depth.

Donors were healthy HIV-negative adults with no recently reported acute infections or vaccinations. Only Caucasian adults living in Nashville, Tennessee, USA were represented among the donors. CD4+ T cells were enriched through magnetic negative selection, after which naive cells were positively selected on CD45RA and the remaining negative fraction served as the memory subset. After blood collection by leukapheresis, PBMCs were isolated using Ficoll-Histopaque density gradient centrifugation and then cryopreserved in the vapor phase of liquid nitrogen. Analytical flow cytometry was used to check the purity and quantity of every magnetically sorted T cell population. Genomic DNA was isolated from every sorted fraction and measured by UV absorbance on a Nanodrop 2000c.

The sequenced sample was memory CD4+ T cells from PBMCs. Reading the label with the study, this specimen's cell subset or site is: CD45RA-negative fraction. Here the chain combines TRBV5-1 and TRBJ2-5; 12 junctional bases match TRBD1. The receptor was derived from a young man in good health. Some clones in this sample may be carry-over from other donors' samples. The sequenced DNA is TGCGCCAGCAGCTTGAGGGGACAGGGGGCGCGGGAGACCCAGTACTTC. Its amino acids are CASSLRGQGARETQYF.